The present TCR beta chain was sequenced within a study of T cells in Graves' hyperthyroidism and ophthalmopathy. It was RNA transcripts that yielded the amplified TCR beta CDR3 regions. Primed by the HTBI set, a first-round RT-PCR was run on the TCR CDR3. TCRdb reprocessed the multiplex PCR reads via MiXCR and lists one record per CDR3 protein. Altogether about 350,000 distinct CDR3 sequences are present, over 15% being singletons, with the ten largest covering 3% to 4%. Trimming took off 8 bases at V and 6 bases at J, with 17 bases between the two ends. Germline values: CDR1 MNHNS, CDR2 SASEGT. The length of the CDR3 is 14 residues. This clonotype was counted many times.

The receptor was isolated from a woman between 18 and 29 years old with Graves' hyperthyroidism. This chain links TRBV6-1 with TRBJ1-5; D may be TRBD1 (6 bases). The sequenced sample was blood. Here the CDR3 reads CASGDTPDLQPQHF. As DNA, the CDR3 is TGTGCCAGCGGGGACACCCCAGACCTTCAGCCCCAGCATTTT.